This T cell receptor (beta chain) was retrieved from a study of naive and memory T cell subsets. Study-level points and caveats: Especially in CD8 cells, naive repertoires contained a few larger clonotypes, possibly CD45RA-re-expressing memory cells.

An equimolar mix of two oligonucleotides served as the beta constant-region primer for TRBC1 and TRBC2. Ligated cDNA was amplified by four rounds of PCR with nested alpha and beta constant-region primers and SP2. In TCRdb, the UMI-ligation and nested PCR reads were re-called with MiXCR into one record per CDR3 protein. The sample shows 140,000 to 150,000 distinct CDR3 sequences, approximately 24% of them seen only once. Germline loops: CDR1 LNHNV, CDR2 YYDKDF (reference sequence). Trimming took 3 bases from V and 5 from J; bases not matched to a gene: 9. There are 15 residues in the CDR3. Comment on this clonotype: Antigen specificity is unknown.

This clonotype was obtained from a human donor in good health. The chain carries TRBV15 and TRBJ2-7, with 8 bases matching TRBD2. Sequencing input: naive CD4+ T cells from blood. The CDR3 DNA reads TGTGCCACCAGCAGCTCCCTAGCGGGTGCCAACGAGCAGTACTTC. Protein product: CATSSSLAGANEQYF.